This T cell receptor (beta chain) was recovered during a study of blood T cell repertoires in COVID-19. With V trimmed by 0 bases and J by 1 base, 1 base remained unmatched. The V gene's germline CDR1 is MNHEY and CDR2 SVGEGT. This CDR3 is 15 amino acids long. The data were produced by immunoSEQ multiplex PCR, yet TCRdb's version contains in-frame clones alone and is incomplete. The sample consists of over 40,000 clones, more than 65% of them appearing once. The source of this sequence is a human donor in a cohort sampled during active COVID-19. The sample comprised peripheral blood. This chain connects TRBV6-2 or TRBV6-3 to TRBJ2-3; the match to TRBD2 covers 7 bases. CDR3 nucleotides: TGTGCCAGCAGTTACTCGAGCGGGGGCACAGATACGCAGTATTTT. Protein sequence: CASSYSSGGTDTQYF.